This is a list of T cell receptor beta chains from one sample in a study of human T cells and chemical hapten exposure. TCRdb itself ran the RACE reads through MiXCR, one entry per CDR3 protein. Here the sample spans around 120,000 distinct CDR3 sequences, approximately 12% being singletons. Sample: whole blood, taken in connection with sensitization to the hapten diphenylcyclopropenone (DPC). All receptors derive from a woman aged 18-35 years with alopecia areata. Some clones in this sample may be carry-over from other donors' samples. Both conserved end residues are part of each CDR3. D genes are given only for firm matches. Rows give clone size only sometimes, using once, few, many, or a class for an expanded clone.

clone_size: few
cdr3_length: 14
d_call: NA
v_call: TRBV11-3
j_call: TRBJ1-1
cdr3_nt: TGTGCCAGCAGCATCGGGTCGCTGGGCACTGAAGCTTTCTTT
cdr3_aa: CASSIGSLGTEAFF

clone_size: few
cdr3_length: 17
d_call: NA
v_call: TRBV5-5
j_call: TRBJ1-6
cdr3_nt: TGTGCCAGCAGCTTCGCCGTTAAGACAGCTTATAATTCACCCCTCCACTTT
cdr3_aa: CASSFAVKTAYNSPLHF

clone_size: few
cdr3_length: 15
d_call: NA
v_call: TRBV2
j_call: TRBJ2-1
cdr3_nt: TGTGCCAGCAGTGGACAGTCCCCTACCTACAATGAGCAGTTCTTC
cdr3_aa: CASSGQSPTYNEQFF

clone_size: many
cdr3_length: 13
d_call: NA
v_call: TRBV20-1
j_call: TRBJ1-5
cdr3_nt: TGCAGTGCTAGAGTGGGGAGCAATCAGCCCCAGCATTTT
cdr3_aa: CSARVGSNQPQHF

clone_size: NA
cdr3_length: 12
d_call: NA
v_call: TRBV7-2
j_call: TRBJ2-7
cdr3_nt: TGTGCCAGCAGCTTGGACACCGCCGGGAAGTACTTC
cdr3_aa: CASSLDTAGKYF

clone_size: NA
cdr3_length: 15
d_call: NA
v_call: TRBV6-1
j_call: TRBJ2-3
cdr3_nt: TGTGCCAGCCAGCCCCGACTAGATGGCACAGATACGCAGTATTTT
cdr3_aa: CASQPRLDGTDTQYF

clone_size: NA
cdr3_length: 16
d_call: TRBD1
v_call: TRBV12-5
j_call: TRBJ1-4
cdr3_nt: TGTGCTAGTGGTTCTACAGGGGGCGCGACTAATGAAAAACTGTTTTTT
cdr3_aa: CASGSTGGATNEKLFF

clone_size: NA
cdr3_length: 18
d_call: TRBD1
v_call: TRBV6-2/TRBV6-3
j_call: TRBJ1-2
cdr3_nt: TGTGCCAGCAGTCATTTCTCCGGGACAGGGTGGACGAGCTATGGCTACACCTTC
cdr3_aa: CASSHFSGTGWTSYGYTF

clone_size: NA
cdr3_length: 15
d_call: TRBD1
v_call: TRBV12-3/TRBV12-4
j_call: TRBJ1-3
cdr3_nt: TGTGCCAGCAGTTTGAGACAGGGGAAAGGAAACACCATATATTTT
cdr3_aa: CASSLRQGKGNTIYF

clone_size: few
cdr3_length: 12
d_call: NA
v_call: TRBV28
j_call: TRBJ2-7
cdr3_nt: TGTGCCAGCAGTCCAATTACCTACGAGCAGTACTTC
cdr3_aa: CASSPITYEQYF

clone_size: many
cdr3_length: 15
d_call: NA
v_call: TRBV4-3
j_call: TRBJ1-2
cdr3_nt: TGCGCCAGCAGCCTAACGACCATGAGCCACTATGGCTACACCTTC
cdr3_aa: CASSLTTMSHYGYTF

clone_size: few
cdr3_length: 15
d_call: NA
v_call: TRBV5-1
j_call: TRBJ1-4
cdr3_nt: TGCGCCAGCAGCTTGGGGCCATCGGAAGGTGAAAAACTGTTTTTT
cdr3_aa: CASSLGPSEGEKLFF

clone_size: few
cdr3_length: 15
d_call: TRBD2
v_call: TRBV7-6
j_call: TRBJ2-3
cdr3_nt: TGTGCCAGCAGCTTTTATCGGGGGGGCACAGATACGCAGTATTTT
cdr3_aa: CASSFYRGGTDTQYF

clone_size: NA
cdr3_length: 12
d_call: NA
v_call: TRBV4-1
j_call: TRBJ2-1
cdr3_nt: TGCGCCAGCAGCCAAGAGCGAGATGAGCAGTTCTTC
cdr3_aa: CASSQERDEQFF

clone_size: few
cdr3_length: 13
d_call: NA
v_call: TRBV20-1
j_call: TRBJ2-7
cdr3_nt: TGCAGTGCTAGTCGGTACGGCCCTTACGAGCAGTACTTC
cdr3_aa: CSASRYGPYEQYF

clone_size: NA
cdr3_length: 13
d_call: TRBD1
v_call: TRBV6-5
j_call: TRBJ1-4
cdr3_nt: TGTGCCAGCGGAGGGGGCTCTAATGAAAAACTGTTTTTT
cdr3_aa: CASGGGSNEKLFF

clone_size: many
cdr3_length: 16
d_call: TRBD1
v_call: TRBV7-2
j_call: TRBJ1-5
cdr3_nt: TGTGCCAGCAGCCTGACAGGGGGGTATAGCAATCAGCCCCAGCATTTT
cdr3_aa: CASSLTGGYSNQPQHF

clone_size: many
cdr3_length: 14
d_call: NA
v_call: TRBV9
j_call: TRBJ2-7
cdr3_nt: TGTGCCAGCAGCGTCCAGGGAAGCTCCTACGAGCAGTACTTC
cdr3_aa: CASSVQGSSYEQYF

clone_size: NA
cdr3_length: 17
d_call: TRBD1
v_call: TRBV3-1
j_call: TRBJ1-4
cdr3_nt: TGTGCCAGCAGCCGAGACGACAGGGGGCGTTCTAATGAAAAACTGTTTTTT
cdr3_aa: CASSRDDRGRSNEKLFF

clone_size: few
cdr3_length: 17
d_call: NA
v_call: TRBV7-6
j_call: TRBJ2-2
cdr3_nt: TGTGCCAGCAGCTTACAGCCTATCGCAGGCCTCCCCGGGGAGCTGTTTTTT
cdr3_aa: CASSLQPIAGLPGELFF

clone_size: NA
cdr3_length: 15
d_call: NA
v_call: TRBV6-5
j_call: TRBJ2-5
cdr3_nt: TGTGCCAGCTCCCCCGGAGGCGGGGCCCAAGAGACCCAGTACTTC
cdr3_aa: CASSPGGGAQETQYF

clone_size: many
cdr3_length: 14
d_call: TRBD2
v_call: TRBV7-9
j_call: TRBJ2-7
cdr3_nt: TGTGCCAGCAGCCACCGGGGGGGCAGCGACGAGCAGTACTTC
cdr3_aa: CASSHRGGSDEQYF

clone_size: few
cdr3_length: 15
d_call: NA
v_call: TRBV10-2
j_call: TRBJ1-1
cdr3_nt: TGCGCCAGCAGTGAGTGGCGGGGACCGGACACTGAAGCTTTCTTT
cdr3_aa: CASSEWRGPDTEAFF

clone_size: few
cdr3_length: 15
d_call: NA
v_call: TRBV12-3/TRBV12-4
j_call: TRBJ2-3
cdr3_nt: TGTGCCAGCAGTGAGGAGGGCAGTTACACAGATACGCAGTATTTT
cdr3_aa: CASSEEGSYTDTQYF

clone_size: few
cdr3_length: 16
d_call: TRBD1
v_call: TRBV5-8
j_call: TRBJ1-1
cdr3_nt: TGTGCCAGCAGCCCGGGGGCCGGGACAGGGCGCCCTGAAGCTTTCTTT
cdr3_aa: CASSPGAGTGRPEAFF

clone_size: few
cdr3_length: 16
d_call: NA
v_call: TRBV5-4
j_call: TRBJ2-3
cdr3_nt: TGTGCCAGCAGCTTGGACCCATTGAGAGGCGCAGATACGCAGTATTTT
cdr3_aa: CASSLDPLRGADTQYF

clone_size: NA
cdr3_length: 17
d_call: TRBD2
v_call: TRBV6-5
j_call: TRBJ2-7
cdr3_nt: TGTGCCAGCAGTTACTCGCCTACTAGCGGGGGTTACTACGAGCAGTACTTC
cdr3_aa: CASSYSPTSGGYYEQYF

clone_size: NA
cdr3_length: 14
d_call: NA
v_call: TRBV9
j_call: TRBJ2-1
cdr3_nt: TGTGCCAGCAGCCCCGATGACTTCCACAATGAGCAGTTCTTC
cdr3_aa: CASSPDDFHNEQFF

clone_size: NA
cdr3_length: 10
d_call: NA
v_call: TRBV7-9
j_call: TRBJ2-2
cdr3_nt: TGTGCCAGCAGCTTGGGGGAGCTGTTTTTT
cdr3_aa: CASSLGELFF

clone_size: few
cdr3_length: 15
d_call: TRBD1
v_call: TRBV6-1
j_call: TRBJ1-2
cdr3_nt: TGTGCCAGCACCGACATCGCCGGGACAGACTATGGCTACACCTTC
cdr3_aa: CASTDIAGTDYGYTF

clone_size: NA
cdr3_length: 17
d_call: NA
v_call: TRBV7-9
j_call: TRBJ2-1
cdr3_nt: TGTGCCAGCAGCCTGCTTGGGGGCTTGGTCAGTCGGGATGAGCAGTTCTTC
cdr3_aa: CASSLLGGLVSRDEQFF

clone_size: few
cdr3_length: 11
d_call: NA
v_call: TRBV5-6
j_call: TRBJ2-1
cdr3_nt: TGTGCCAGCAGCTTATTTAATGAGCAGTTCTTC
cdr3_aa: CASSLFNEQFF

clone_size: few
cdr3_length: 14
d_call: NA
v_call: TRBV6-5
j_call: TRBJ2-3
cdr3_nt: TGTGCCAGCAGTTTATCCGGGACTGGAGATACGCAGTATTTT
cdr3_aa: CASSLSGTGDTQYF

clone_size: NA
cdr3_length: 16
d_call: NA
v_call: TRBV2
j_call: TRBJ1-1
cdr3_nt: TGTGCCAGCAGTGAAGAAGGTGATTTCATGAACACTGAAGCTTTCTTT
cdr3_aa: CASSEEGDFMNTEAFF

clone_size: NA
cdr3_length: 13
d_call: NA
v_call: TRBV7-8
j_call: TRBJ1-1
cdr3_nt: TGTGCCAGCAGCTTAGAGGGGCGGACTGAAGCTTTCTTT
cdr3_aa: CASSLEGRTEAFF

clone_size: many
cdr3_length: 13
d_call: NA
v_call: TRBV10-2
j_call: TRBJ1-2
cdr3_nt: TGCGCCAGTTGCCTAGGCGCAGGGGACGGCTACACCTTC
cdr3_aa: CASCLGAGDGYTF

clone_size: NA
cdr3_length: 14
d_call: TRBD2
v_call: TRBV7-2
j_call: TRBJ2-3
cdr3_nt: TGTGCCAGCAAGGCGGGGGGAGGCACAGATACGCAGTATTTT
cdr3_aa: CASKAGGGTDTQYF

clone_size: many
cdr3_length: 11
d_call: NA
v_call: TRBV7-9
j_call: TRBJ2-7
cdr3_nt: TGTGCCAGCAGCTTTAATTACGAGCAGTACTTC
cdr3_aa: CASSFNYEQYF

clone_size: few
cdr3_length: 15
d_call: TRBD2
v_call: TRBV7-6
j_call: TRBJ2-5
cdr3_nt: TGTGTCAGCAGCTTGGGCGGGGGTTTACAAGAGACCCAGTACTTC
cdr3_aa: CVSSLGGGLQETQYF

clone_size: NA
cdr3_length: 17
d_call: TRBD1
v_call: TRBV7-9
j_call: TRBJ2-7
cdr3_nt: TGTGCCAGCAGCTTAGCTTCCTTCCGGGACAGGGGAAGCGAGCAGTACTTC
cdr3_aa: CASSLASFRDRGSEQYF

clone_size: few
cdr3_length: 16
d_call: NA
v_call: TRBV11-2
j_call: TRBJ2-2
cdr3_nt: TGTGCCAGCAGCCCCCTGGGTGGACATAACACCGGGGAGCTGTTTTTT
cdr3_aa: CASSPLGGHNTGELFF

clone_size: many
cdr3_length: 15
d_call: NA
v_call: TRBV15
j_call: TRBJ1-6
cdr3_nt: TGTGCCACCAGCAGCAAAAGACAGCCAAATTCACCCCTCCACTTT
cdr3_aa: CATSSKRQPNSPLHF

clone_size: few
cdr3_length: 15
d_call: TRBD1
v_call: TRBV18
j_call: TRBJ1-1
cdr3_nt: TGTGCCAGCTCGTCAAGACAGGGGGTTCGGACTGAAGCTTTCTTT
cdr3_aa: CASSSRQGVRTEAFF

clone_size: once
cdr3_length: 14
d_call: NA
v_call: TRBV7-2
j_call: TRBJ2-3
cdr3_nt: TGTGCCAGCAGAATTCAGGAATCCACAGATACGCAGTATTTT
cdr3_aa: CASRIQESTDTQYF

clone_size: NA
cdr3_length: 11
d_call: NA
v_call: TRBV29-1
j_call: TRBJ2-1
cdr3_nt: TGCAGCGGCAACGCTTACAATGAGCAGTTCTTC
cdr3_aa: CSGNAYNEQFF

clone_size: NA
cdr3_length: 16
d_call: NA
v_call: TRBV2
j_call: TRBJ2-7
cdr3_nt: TGTGCCAGCAGAGGGGAGAGAGGAGGGGGCGACTACGAGCAGTACTTC
cdr3_aa: CASRGERGGGDYEQYF

clone_size: many
cdr3_length: 12
d_call: NA
v_call: TRBV5-4
j_call: TRBJ1-1
cdr3_nt: TGTGCCAGCAGCTTGGAAGGTCCTGAAGCTTTCTTT
cdr3_aa: CASSLEGPEAFF

clone_size: NA
cdr3_length: 14
d_call: NA
v_call: TRBV10-3
j_call: TRBJ1-3
cdr3_nt: TGTGCCATCAGGAGGGGAAGCTCTGGAAACACCATATATTTT
cdr3_aa: CAIRRGSSGNTIYF

clone_size: few
cdr3_length: 17
d_call: TRBD1
v_call: TRBV12-3/TRBV12-4
j_call: TRBJ1-2
cdr3_nt: TGTGCCAGCAGTCTCGACGGCAGGGGGAGCTTACCACATGGCTACACCTTC
cdr3_aa: CASSLDGRGSLPHGYTF

clone_size: NA
cdr3_length: 14
d_call: NA
v_call: TRBV6-4
j_call: TRBJ2-3
cdr3_nt: TGTGCCAGCAGTGATAGTATCGGGACAGATACGCAGTATTTT
cdr3_aa: CASSDSIGTDTQYF

clone_size: few
cdr3_length: 13
d_call: NA
v_call: TRBV7-8
j_call: TRBJ1-4
cdr3_nt: TGTGCCAGCAGCTTTTTGGCGAATGAAAAACTGTTTTTT
cdr3_aa: CASSFLANEKLFF

clone_size: few
cdr3_length: 12
d_call: TRBD1
v_call: TRBV7-8
j_call: TRBJ2-7
cdr3_nt: TGTGCCAGCAGCTTCGACAGGGTCGAGCAGTACTTC
cdr3_aa: CASSFDRVEQYF

clone_size: NA
cdr3_length: 11
d_call: NA
v_call: TRBV2
j_call: TRBJ2-5
cdr3_nt: TGTGCCAGCAGTGAGGAAGAGACCCAGTACTTC
cdr3_aa: CASSEEETQYF

clone_size: NA
cdr3_length: 13
d_call: NA
v_call: TRBV18
j_call: TRBJ1-2
cdr3_nt: TGTGCCAGCTCACCACGGACAGTTGATGGCTACACCTTC
cdr3_aa: CASSPRTVDGYTF

clone_size: many
cdr3_length: 14
d_call: NA
v_call: TRBV20-1
j_call: TRBJ2-7
cdr3_nt: TGCAGTGCTTTGGGGGACGCGAGCTCCTACGAGCAGTACTTC
cdr3_aa: CSALGDASSYEQYF

clone_size: NA
cdr3_length: 16
d_call: TRBD2
v_call: TRBV5-1
j_call: TRBJ2-5
cdr3_nt: TGCGCCAGCAGCTTGTTGAGCGGGGGTATTCTGGAGACCCAGTACTTC
cdr3_aa: CASSLLSGGILETQYF

clone_size: NA
cdr3_length: 15
d_call: TRBD2
v_call: TRBV7-8
j_call: TRBJ2-5
cdr3_nt: TGTGCCAGCAGCGAACTAGCGGGGGTTCAAGAGACCCAGTACTTC
cdr3_aa: CASSELAGVQETQYF

clone_size: few
cdr3_length: 12
d_call: NA
v_call: TRBV5-4
j_call: TRBJ1-1
cdr3_nt: TGTGCCAGCAGCTTGGCGGCGGCTGAAGCTTTCTTT
cdr3_aa: CASSLAAAEAFF

clone_size: NA
cdr3_length: 15
d_call: TRBD2
v_call: TRBV6-2/TRBV6-3
j_call: TRBJ2-5
cdr3_nt: TGTGCCAGCAGCCACCCAGCGGGGGCCCAAGAGACCCAGTACTTC
cdr3_aa: CASSHPAGAQETQYF

clone_size: NA
cdr3_length: 15
d_call: NA
v_call: TRBV6-5
j_call: TRBJ2-1
cdr3_nt: TGTGCCAGCAGTTACGAGGCAGAAGCCTACAATGAGCAGTTCTTC
cdr3_aa: CASSYEAEAYNEQFF